These 28 T cell receptor beta chains originate from one sample sequenced in a study of human T cells and chemical hapten exposure. TCRdb recomputed calls from the RACE reads with MiXCR, one row per CDR3 protein. The data show around 340,000 distinct CDR3 sequences, around 7% seen once. Described time point: patch test 1, 2 weeks after DPC sensitization. Treatment denoted: therapeutic diphenylcyclopropenone sensitization with weekly scalp DPC. The sample consisted of whole blood, taken in connection with sensitization to the hapten diphenylcyclopropenone (DPC). Source of these receptors: a woman between 18 and 29 years old with alopecia areata. Some clones in this sample may be carry-over from other donors' samples.

This clonotype was observed a handful of times. V gene TRBV29-1 combines with J gene TRBJ1-1; tentative D call: TRBD1 (5 bases). The CDR3 has 13 amino acids. CDR1 SQVTM and CDR2 ANQGSEA come from the germline V gene. V was pared by 4 bases and J by 0 bases, with 9 bases between. CDR3: CSVGTLLNTEAFF. CDR3 coding DNA: TGCAGCGTTGGGACACTTTTGAACACTGAAGCTTTCTTT.

This clonotype was found a few times. The J gene is TRBJ1-4, the V gene TRBV27; D may be TRBD1 (6 bases). Germline V lookup: CDR1 MNHEY, CDR2 SMNVEV (reference sequence). V was cut by 7 bases and J by 8 bases, with 20 bases left in between. This CDR3 comprises 15 residues. The CDR3 DNA reads TGTGCCAGCACCCCTCGACAGGATCTCCGAGAAAAACTGTTTTTT. Protein sequence: CASTPRQDLREKLFF. Filled out from reference TRBV27 and TRBJ1-4, the complete variable domain reads EAQVTQNPRYLITVTGKKLTVTCSQNMNHEYMSWYRQDPGLGLRQIYYSMNVEVTDKGDVPEGYKVSRKEKRNFPLILESPSPNQTSLYFCASTPRQDLREKLFFGSGTQLSVL.

The sample holds many counts of this clonotype. The chain carries TRBV6-6 and TRBJ2-3; TRBD1 or TRBD2 may be the D gene (6 bases each). The CDR3 contains 14 residues. Germline V gene sequence: CDR1 MNHNY, CDR2 SVGAGI (reference sequence). V lost 4 bases to trimming and J lost 4 bases, with 12 bases between them. The CDR3 region has the DNA TGTGCCAGCAGTTCCCCGGGGGCACCAGATACGCAGTATTTT. Translated: CASSSPGAPDTQYF.

CDR3 bases: TGTGCCAGCCAAGTGGACCCGGCATATACGCAGTATTTT. Amino acid sequence: CASQVDPAYTQYF. V and J are TRBV6-5 and TRBJ2-3; D uncertain. Germline V gene data show CDR1 as MNHEY and CDR2 as SVGAGI. This CDR3 spans 13 amino acids. V was cut by 8 bases and J by 7 bases, with 16 bases left in between.

In its sample, this clonotype was seen a few times. The V and J genes are TRBV18 and TRBJ2-3; D could derive from TRBD1 or TRBD2 (6 bases each). CDR3 length equals 17 residues. V gave up 5 bases and J gave up 0 bases, with 18 bases separating them. The germline CDR1 and CDR2 sequences are KGHSH and LQKENI. CDR3 nucleotide sequence: TGTGCCAGCTCAGCGAACGGGGGACAAATAAGCACAGATACGCAGTATTTT. This gives the protein CASSANGGQISTDTQYF.

This clonotype was counted ten times or more. The chain joins TRBV5-1 to TRBJ2-5; 11 bases agree with TRBD2. CDR1 and CDR2 (germline): SGHRS, YFSETQ. V gave up 2 bases and J gave up 3 bases; unmatched junction bases: 3. The CDR3 runs 15 residues. The CDR3 sequence: CASSFSGGAEETQYF. The CDR3 DNA is TGCGCCAGCAGCTTTAGCGGGGGGGCTGAAGAGACCCAGTACTTC.

This clonotype is deemed medium-sized (0.01 to 0.1%). The J gene is TRBJ1-5, the V gene TRBV27; 9 bases are shared with TRBD1. In germline, CDR1 is MNHEY, CDR2 SMNVEV (reference sequence). The V gene end was trimmed by 5 bases and the J gene end by 3 bases; junction bases not matched to a gene: 8. The CDR3 length is 16 residues. CDR3: CASSPPGQGYNQPQHF. CDR3 nucleotide sequence: TGTGCCAGCAGTCCACCGGGACAGGGATACAATCAGCCCCAGCATTTT.

There are a few counts of this clonotype. The gene calls are TRBV6-1 and TRBJ2-6; perhaps TRBD2 as D (5 bases). The CDR3 length is 14 residues. Trimming shortened V by 6 bases and J by 13 bases, and 19 bases separated the two germline ends. Looked up from germline, CDR1 is MNHNS and CDR2 is SASEGT. Here the CDR3 reads CASRVEGLSGVLTF. In DNA form, the CDR3 reads TGTGCCAGCAGAGTTGAGGGCCTCAGTGGGGTCCTGACTTTC.

The sample holds a few counts of this clonotype. The chain couples TRBV20-1 to TRBJ2-3; 12 bases agree with TRBD1. V was pared by 0 bases and J by 5 bases, with 3 bases of the junction left unmatched. This CDR3 contains 15 residues. Germline CDR1 is DFQATT and CDR2 is SNEGSKA (reference sequence). In nucleotides, the CDR3 is TGCAGTGCTAGAGACCGGGACAGGGGGCAAGATACGCAGTATTTT. Translation: CSARDRDRGQDTQYF.

This clonotype was picked up a small number of times. The V and J genes are TRBV12-3 or TRBV12-4 and TRBJ2-1; D is perhaps TRBD1 (6 bases). V was shortened by 8 bases and J by 2 bases, with 13 bases between the two germline ends. This CDR3 contains 14 residues. CDR3 protein: CASVGQGTYNEQFF. The CDR3 bases are TGTGCCAGCGTTGGGCAGGGGACCTACAATGAGCAGTTCTTC.

The V call is TRBV6-5, the J call TRBJ1-6, with D perhaps matching TRBD1 (5 bases). Germline CDR1 MNHEY, CDR2 SVGAGI. V gave up 2 bases and J gave up 4 bases, with 12 bases separating them. The CDR3 is 16 residues long. CDR3 in amino acids: CASSYRAGLYNSPLHF. As DNA, the CDR3 is TGTGCCAGCAGTTACAGGGCAGGGTTGTATAATTCACCCCTCCACTTT.

This clonotype appeared a few times. This chain connects TRBV4-1 to TRBJ1-1, with 9 bases identical to TRBD1. The CDR3 is 14 amino acids. CDR1 MGHRA and CDR2 YSYEKL come from the germline V gene. The trim removed 6 bases at V and 7 bases at J, leaving 9 bases unmatched. CDR3 in amino acids: CASSATGGAGEAFF. The DNA for the CDR3 is TGCGCCAGCAGTGCTACAGGGGGCGCGGGTGAAGCTTTCTTT.

In this sample, this clonotype turned up a few times. This chain uses TRBV6-5 with TRBJ2-3; D possibly matches TRBD1 or TRBD2 (6 bases each). This CDR3 comprises 15 residues. Deletions cut 7 bases from V and 3 bases from J, with 17 bases between. Germline CDR1 is MNHEY and CDR2 is SVGAGI. CDR3 sequence: CASTMSRGPTDTQYF. The CDR3 bases are TGTGCCAGCACTATGAGCCGGGGGCCAACAGATACGCAGTATTTT.

This clonotype was detected only a few times. The chain is built from TRBV5-4 and TRBJ1-1; D gene uncertain. The CDR3 totals 15 residues. Germline V gives CDR1 SGHNT, CDR2 YYREEE (reference sequence). V was clipped by 4 bases and J by 2 bases, with 15 bases between them. The CDR3 DNA follows: TGTGCCAGCAGCCTTAAGACGGAGGGAAACACTGAAGCTTTCTTT. Protein: CASSLKTEGNTEAFF.

V usage is TRBV6-5 and J usage is TRBJ2-2; a weak D match, TRBD1 (5 bases). The ends were cut back, 4 bases at V and 1 base at J, with 19 bases in the middle. The CDR3 has 18 residues. Germline V gives CDR1 MNHEY, CDR2 SVGAGI. The CDR3 sequence is CASSSAGIQFVNTGELFF. DNA for the CDR3: TGTGCCAGCAGTTCAGCAGGGATTCAGTTTGTGAACACCGGGGAGCTGTTTTTT.

The chain combines TRBV4-1 with TRBJ1-3, with 7 bases fitting TRBD1. With V trimmed by 1 base and J by 0 bases, 9 bases remained unmatched. The CDR3 consists of 18 residues. From germline, CDR1 is MGHRA and CDR2 YSYEKL. CDR3 in amino acids: CASSQGRGGPSSGNTIYF. For the CDR3, the DNA is TGCGCCAGCAGCCAAGGACGAGGGGGCCCTTCCTCTGGAAACACCATATATTTT.

This clonotype was recorded a few times. The chain is built from TRBV6-6 and TRBJ2-2; the D is unclear. The CDR3 has 14 amino acids. The V end lost 2 bases, the J end lost 1 base, and 5 bases lay between the germline ends. The V gene's germline CDR1 is MNHNY and CDR2 SVGAGI (reference sequence). CDR3 DNA sequence: TGTGCCAGCAGTTACAGACTGAACACCGGGGAGCTGTTTTTT. Translating it yields CASSYRLNTGELFF.

This clonotype has a count of ten or more. The chain combines TRBV2 with TRBJ2-3; TRBD1 or TRBD2 may be the D gene (5 bases each). Trimming pared 3 bases from V and 4 bases from J, leaving 20 bases between. The CDR3 contains 17 residues. Germline lookup yields CDR1 SNHLY and CDR2 FYNNEI. The CDR3 region is CASSEIQGRKTADTQYF. The CDR3 nucleotides are TGTGCCAGCAGTGAGATTCAGGGACGGAAGACCGCAGATACGCAGTATTTT.

V usage is TRBV4-1 and J usage is TRBJ1-5; D gene unclear. The CDR3 length is 16 residues. Germline V gene lookup returns CDR1 MGHRA and CDR2 YSYEKL. The V and J ends lost 0 bases and 9 bases respectively, with 18 bases between them. In nucleotides, the CDR3 is TGCGCCAGCAGCCAAGATCTGAGGGTAGCCGGATTGCCCCAGCATTTT. It specifies CASSQDLRVAGLPQHF.

The sample holds a few counts of this clonotype. This chain uses TRBV6-5 with TRBJ1-5; TRBD1 aligns across 8 bases. Germline CDR1 is MNHEY and CDR2 is SVGAGI. Trimming at V came to 8 bases and at J to 4 bases, leaving 4 bases not matched to a gene. This CDR3 has 13 residues. This CDR3 is CASGWTGNQPQHF. CDR3 in DNA: TGTGCCAGCGGTTGGACAGGGAATCAGCCCCAGCATTTT.

This clonotype was seen many times. V usage is TRBV14 and J usage is TRBJ1-2; D is undetermined. There are 15 residues in the CDR3. Germline assignment: CDR1 SGHDN and CDR2 FVKESK. V gave up 1 base and J gave up 0 bases, with 9 bases separating them. For the CDR3, the DNA is TGTGCCAGCAGCCAAGTTCCAGATCCTAACTATGGCTACACCTTC. Translation gives CASSQVPDPNYGYTF.

This clonotype turned up a few times. CDR3 nucleotide sequence: TGTGCCAGCAGCCAGTCTATCTGGGGAAACACCATATATTTT. Translated, it gives CASSQSIWGNTIYF. The rearrangement links TRBV14 to TRBJ1-3; D ambiguous. The CDR3 has 14 amino acids. Germline V gene sequence: CDR1 SGHDN, CDR2 FVKESK. V lost 3 bases and J 4 bases, leaving 10 bases between the germline ends.

The CDR3 DNA reads TGTGCCAGCAGTTACGAAGGAGCGCCTAATTCACCCCTCCACTTT. As protein: CASSYEGAPNSPLHF. V is TRBV6-5 and J is TRBJ1-6; D is undetermined. CDR3 size: 15 residues. V shed 2 bases and J shed 6 bases, with 11 bases lying between them. Germline loops: CDR1 MNHEY, CDR2 SVGAGI.

In its sample, this clonotype was seen many times. The chain combines TRBV20-1 with TRBJ2-3, with 9 positions matching TRBD2. The ends lost 4 bases at V and 6 bases at J; junction bases unmatched: 8. The CDR3 spans 14 residues. Germline CDR1 is DFQATT and CDR2 is SNEGSKA (reference sequence). The chain's CDR3 is CSAKRGDPRDTQYF. The CDR3 region has the DNA TGCAGTGCTAAGCGGGGGGACCCCCGCGATACGCAGTATTTT.

The rearrangement joins TRBV6-1 to TRBJ1-4, with unresolved D. The CDR3 spans 14 residues. Germline V gene sequence: CDR1 MNHNS, CDR2 SASEGT. V lost 7 bases to trimming and J lost 8 bases, with 17 bases between them. In DNA, the CDR3 is TGTGCCAGCAATAACCGGGGTACCAAGGAAAAACTGTTTTTT. Translation gives CASNNRGTKEKLFF.

This chain's CDR3 is CASSRDRLSGNTIYF. The CDR3 DNA sequence: TGTGCCAGCAGCCGGGACAGGCTCTCTGGAAACACCATATATTTT. This chain uses TRBV6-1 with TRBJ1-3; TRBD1 agrees at 8 bases. Germline V CDR1 and CDR2: MNHNS, SASEGT. With V trimmed by 6 bases and J by 0 bases, 4 bases remained unmatched. The CDR3 has 15 residues.

The gene calls are TRBV12-3 or TRBV12-4 and TRBJ1-1; 9 positions agree with TRBD1. Trimming cost V 1 base and J 8 bases; bases outside gene matches: 5. There are 14 residues in the CDR3. The CDR3 region is CASSLEGTGNEAFF. The DNA for the CDR3 is TGTGCCAGCAGTTTAGAAGGGACAGGGAACGAAGCTTTCTTT.

This clonotype was observed at least ten times. The rearrangement uses TRBV12-3 or TRBV12-4 and TRBJ1-6; D unresolved. V lost 3 bases and J 9 bases, leaving 6 bases between the germline ends. This CDR3 has 12 amino acids. DNA for the CDR3: TGTGCCAGCAGTTTGCCGGGTTCACCCCTCCACTTT. Translation: CASSLPGSPLHF.